A single sample is the source of the 8 T cell receptor beta chains below, sequenced in a study of shared clonotypes between healthy human individuals (dated by TCRdb to 2018 to 2020). The library came from the immunoSEQ multiplex PCR assay. The immuneACCESS repertoire file appears here via TCRdb, limited to in-frame rearrangements. These files lack a portion of the clones; in checked studies, under half of the deficit traces to unresolved V genes, and the cause of the others is not known. The sample profile shows about 590,000 clones; around 95% of them were found once. In total, the top ten clones hold about 0.11% of the sample. For the CD8 naive samples, CD45RO-negative cells were positively selected for CCR7, yielding a CD45RA+CCR7+ population from which TemRA cells were excluded. The source material was naive CD8+ T cells sorted from blood. The cell subset or site label for this specimen denotes: CD45RA+CCR7+. The receptors come from a woman aged 30 to 39 in good health.

The gene calls are TRBV27 and TRBJ1-1; possible D gene TRBD1, 5 bases. Germline V gene data show CDR1 as MNHEY and CDR2 as SMNVEV (reference sequence). V was shortened by 5 bases and J by 4 bases, with 11 bases between the two germline ends. The CDR3 runs to 13 residues. CDR3 DNA: TGTGCCAGCAGTGGCATCACAGGCACTGAAGCTTTCTTT. It is translated as CASSGITGTEAFF.

The chain links TRBV19 to TRBJ1-5; 8 bases map to TRBD1. The CDR3 is 15 residues long. Germline CDR1 reads LNHDA; CDR2 reads SQIVND (reference sequence). The junction had 8 bases not matched to a gene; V was cut back by 7 bases and J by 3 bases. The CDR3 region has the DNA TGTGCCAGTACGGGGGGGACAGGTAACAATCAGCCCCAGCATTTT. Translation: CASTGGTGNNQPQHF.

In its sample, this clone was seen once. This chain uses TRBV5-6 with TRBJ2-7; the D gene is possibly TRBD1 (6 bases). Germline V CDR1 and CDR2: SGHDT, YYEEEE. Trimming shortened V by 5 bases and J by 0 bases, and 12 bases separated the two germline ends. This CDR3 spans 14 amino acids. DNA of the CDR3: TGTGCCAGCAGACCCGACAGGAGCTCCTACGAGCAGTACTTC. The encoded protein is CASRPDRSSYEQYF.

V gene TRBV2 combines with J gene TRBJ2-7, with 9 bases identical to TRBD1. The CDR3 totals 13 residues. J gave up 4 bases and V 6 bases, and 4 bases lay outside the gene matches. Germline CDR1 SNHLY, CDR2 FYNNEI. The CDR3 coding sequence is TGTGCCAGCAGAACCGGGACAGGGTACGAGCAGTACTTC. This translates into CASRTGTGYEQYF.

The chain links TRBV6-5 to TRBJ2-7; either TRBD1 or TRBD2 may fit D (5 bases each). Germline CDR1 MNHEY, CDR2 SVGAGI. V shed 0 bases and J shed 7 bases, with 16 bases lying between them. There are 15 residues in the CDR3. CDR3 protein: CASSYSALGTGEQYF. Here the CDR3 DNA reads TGTGCCAGCAGTTACTCGGCTCTCGGGACGGGAGAGCAGTACTTC.

The V call is TRBV28, the J call TRBJ1-5; weak D call: TRBD1 (5 bases). Germline V gene lookup returns CDR1 MDHEN and CDR2 SYDVKM. The CDR3 has 14 residues. V gave up 7 bases and J gave up 3 bases, with 13 bases separating them. CDR3 amino acids: CASTTDTINQPQHF. DNA of the CDR3: TGTGCCAGCACCACGGACACAATCAATCAGCCCCAGCATTTT.

This clone was detected once. This chain connects TRBV7-2 to TRBJ2-3; unclear D gene. Trimming took 7 bases from V and 0 from J, leaving 17 bases between them. The V gene's germline CDR1 is SGHTA and CDR2 FQGNSA. The CDR3 covers 16 residues. The CDR3 here is CASTFRRWLSTDTQYF. In nucleotides, the CDR3 is TGTGCCAGCACCTTCAGAAGGTGGCTCAGCACAGATACGCAGTATTTT.

The chain employs TRBV2 and TRBJ2-5; maybe TRBD2 (6 bases). V lost 3 bases to trimming and J lost 4 bases, with 15 bases between them. This CDR3 is 15 amino acids long. The germline CDR1 and CDR2 sequences are SNHLY and FYNNEI. CDR3 DNA sequence: TGTGCCAGCAGTGACCAGACTAGTTTCACAGAGACCCAGTACTTC. Encoded protein: CASSDQTSFTETQYF.